These 24 T cell receptor beta chains were all obtained from the same sample, sequenced in a study of T cells after posttransplantation cyclophosphamide. TCRdb's copy holds only in-frame clones and misses some; the assay was immunoSEQ multiplex PCR. Recorded here are 35,000 to 40,000 clones, none singletons. Sequenced input: PBMCs. Every receptor here comes from a man over 45 in good health, CMV-negative, and a related stem cell transplant donor.

This clone was recorded many times. This sequence joins TRBV18 and TRBJ1-2; D gene ambiguous. The V and J ends lost 3 bases and 2 bases respectively, with 13 bases between them. Germline V gene lookup returns CDR1 KGHSH and CDR2 LQKENI. This CDR3 has 15 residues. The CDR3 bases are TGTGCCAGCTCACCTACCGGGGATAGAAACTATGGCTACACCTTC. Translating gives CASSPTGDRNYGYTF.

This clone was picked up many times. The chain combines TRBV6-6 with TRBJ1-5, with 7 nucleotides matching TRBD1. This CDR3 is 16 amino acids long. CDR1 is MNHNY, CDR2 SVGAGI, per germline (reference sequence). V was pared by 0 bases and J by 1 base, with 3 bases of the junction left unmatched. CDR3 nucleotides: TGTGCCAGCAGTTACTCGACGACAGGGAGCAATCAGCCCCAGCATTTT. Protein: CASSYSTTGSNQPQHF.

The table lists this clone with many counts. For the CDR3, the DNA is TGTGCCAGCAGTCTCACCGGGACAGATGGCTACACCTTC. It encodes CASSLTGTDGYTF. The chain combines TRBV6-5 with TRBJ1-2, with 7 bases aligning to TRBD1. Germline CDR1 MNHEY, CDR2 SVGAGI. The CDR3 runs to 13 residues. V lost 5 bases and J lost 6; bases outside the gene matches: 6.

Notes on this clone: One junction end disagrees with the germline gene, perhaps due to a read error. The CDR3 loop is CSSRGPGNSPLHF. CDR3 in DNA: TGTTCCAGCAGGGGGCCCGGTAATTCACCCCTCCACTTT. The chain is built from TRBV7-3 and TRBJ1-6; 8 bases agree with TRBD1. Germline V gives CDR1 SGHTA, CDR2 FQGTGA. The CDR3 loop spans 13 amino acids.

This clone was counted at least ten times. The chain is built from TRBV5-1 and TRBJ1-6; D is undetermined. V dropped 2 bases and J dropped 0 bases, with 9 bases sitting between them. The CDR3 is made up of 16 amino acids. Germline-derived CDR1 and CDR2 are SGHRS and YFSETQ. The CDR3 protein is CASSLGESSYNSPLHF. The CDR3, as DNA: TGCGCCAGCAGCTTAGGAGAGAGCTCCTATAATTCACCCCTCCACTTT.

This clone came up many times. This sequence joins TRBV7-9 and TRBJ2-3; unclear D gene. The germline V gene has CDR1 SEHNR and CDR2 FQNEAQ (reference sequence). The V end was cut by 2 bases, the J end by 5 bases, with 11 bases between. There are 14 residues in the CDR3. In DNA, the CDR3 is TGTGCCAGCAGCTTATCGGCTAGTCTAGATACGCAGTATTTT. This gives the protein CASSLSASLDTQYF.

This clone occurred many times. V is TRBV7-2 and J is TRBJ2-1, with D maybe TRBD1 (5 bases). Between the trimmed V and J ends, which lost 3 bases and 9 bases, there was a span of 9 bases. Germline V gene data show CDR1 as SGHTA and CDR2 as FQGNSA. CDR3 length: 12 amino acids. Here the CDR3 DNA reads TGTGCCAGCAGCTTGTCAGGGTTTGAGCAGTTCTTC. Translating it yields CASSLSGFEQFF.

This clone came up many times. The CDR3 DNA reads TGCGCCAGCAGGAGGACACCCCAGTCCTACGAGCAGTACTTC. Translated: CASRRTPQSYEQYF. The rearrangement uses TRBV5-1 and TRBJ2-7, with a tentative D call TRBD1 (5 bases). The CDR3 sequence is 14 residues long. The germline V gene encodes CDR1 SGHRS and CDR2 YFSETQ. V gave up 5 bases and J gave up 1 base, with 13 bases separating them.

In its sample, this clone was seen many times. The CDR3 sequence is CASSQEYRSPNYGYTF. CDR3 bases: TGCGCCAGCAGCCAAGAGTACAGGTCTCCCAACTATGGCTACACCTTC. V is TRBV4-3 and J is TRBJ1-2, with D possibly TRBD1 on 5 matching bases. V was cut by 0 bases and J by 2 bases, with 13 bases left in between. This CDR3 has 16 residues. Germline assignment: CDR1 LGHNA and CDR2 YSLEER.

This clone was counted many times. The V gene is TRBV2, the J gene TRBJ1-1; D not resolved. The V gene's germline CDR1 is SNHLY and CDR2 FYNNEI. Deletions cut 3 bases from V and 4 bases from J, with 6 bases between. The CDR3 has 12 amino acids. Written as DNA, the CDR3 is TGTGCCAGCAGTGAGAGAAGCACTGAAGCTTTCTTT. It yields the protein CASSERSTEAFF.

The rearrangement joins TRBV6-5 to TRBJ2-5; 8 bases map to TRBD2. TRBJ2-7 matches the DNA end more closely, so the J call is doubtful. Germline loops: CDR1 MNHEY, CDR2 SVGAGI. The CDR3 runs to 15 residues. CDR3 protein: CASSNQAGAAYEQYF. Written as DNA, the CDR3 is TGTGCCAGCAGTAACCAAGCGGGAGCTGCCTACGAGCAGTACTTC.

The table lists this clone with many counts. The chain uses TRBV11-2 and TRBJ2-7; the match to TRBD2 covers 12 bases. Trimming took 1 base from V and 6 from J; bases not matched to a gene: 1. The CDR3 consists of 14 residues. Germline V gives CDR1 SGHAT, CDR2 FQNNGV. The CDR3 DNA reads as TGTGCCAGCAGCTTAGGACTAGCGGGAGTCGAGCAGTACTTC. Protein product: CASSLGLAGVEQYF.

In its sample, this clone was seen many times. This chain joins TRBV7-2 and TRBJ1-1, with a possible D match to TRBD1 (5 bases). Germline CDR1 reads SGHTA; CDR2 reads FQGNSA. The CDR3 sequence is 13 residues long. V lost 1 base to trimming and J lost 4 bases, with 7 bases between them. CDR3 amino acids: CASSLDGGTEAFF. CDR3 sequence (DNA): TGTGCCAGCAGCTTAGACGGGGGCACTGAAGCTTTCTTT.

The chain employs TRBV9 and TRBJ1-2, with D hard to call. The ends were cut back, 1 base at V and 0 bases at J, with 4 bases in the middle. CDR1 is SGDLS and CDR2 is YYNGEE in the germline V gene. The CDR3 extends over 13 amino acids. CDR3 residues: CASSVNSNYGYTF. CDR3 in DNA: TGTGCCAGCAGCGTAAACTCTAACTATGGCTACACCTTC.

The sample holds many counts of this clone. The rearrangement uses TRBV6-5 and TRBJ1-2; D gene ambiguous. Germline loops: CDR1 MNHEY, CDR2 SVGAGI. Trimming took 0 bases from V and 8 from J, leaving 10 bases between them. There are 13 residues in the CDR3. Written as DNA, the CDR3 is TGTGCCAGCAGTTACTCTGGGGAGCGCGGCTACACCTTC. Translating it yields CASSYSGERGYTF.

At least ten counts were recorded for this clone. The V call is TRBV4-1, the J call TRBJ2-1, with D maybe TRBD2 (5 bases). This CDR3 region has 16 residues. Germline V gives CDR1 MGHRA, CDR2 YSYEKL. Between the trimmed V and J ends, which lost 1 base and 4 bases, there was a span of 14 bases. The DNA for the CDR3 is TGCGCCAGCAGCCAAGTACGACTACTGATTTACAATGAGCAGTTCTTC. Translation gives CASSQVRLLIYNEQFF.

The rearrangement joins TRBV7-8 to TRBJ1-2; weak D call: TRBD1 (5 bases). The germline V gene has CDR1 SGHVS and CDR2 FQNEAQ. This CDR3 has 12 residues. The V end was cut by 5 bases, the J end by 5 bases, with 9 bases between. DNA for the CDR3: TGTGCCAGCAGCATAGGACAATATGGCTACACCTTC. Translated: CASSIGQYGYTF.

This clone appeared a few times. The chain recombines TRBV5-1 with TRBJ2-1; 9 bases align to TRBD2. Germline V CDR1 and CDR2: SGHRS, YFSETQ. CDR3 length: 17 amino acids. V was clipped by 0 bases and J by 6 bases; unmatched bases: 10. The CDR3 nucleotides are TGCGCCAGCAGCTTGGCCCCAGCGGGGGGACCGGGCAATGAGCAGTTCTTC. Its translation is CASSLAPAGGPGNEQFF.

In this sample, this clone turned up many times. The chain combines TRBV11-2 with TRBJ2-1, with a weak D call TRBD2 (5 bases). Trimming left V 0 bases short and J 14 bases short, with 17 bases between. The CDR3 runs 14 residues. CDR1 SGHAT and CDR2 FQNNGV come from the germline V gene. The CDR3 region is CASSLDLALVDKFF. For the CDR3, the DNA is TGTGCCAGCAGCTTAGACCTAGCTTTAGTCGATAAGTTCTTC.

This clone was detected many times. J is TRBJ2-3 and V is TRBV10-1; TRBD1 might be the D (6 bases). The CDR3 covers 14 residues. The germline V gene has CDR1 WNHNN and CDR2 SYGVQD (reference sequence). V shed 4 bases and J shed 4 bases, with 12 bases lying between them. The CDR3, as DNA: TGCGCCAGCAGTGGTGGGGGACACGCAGATACGCAGTATTTT. This translates into CASSGGGHADTQYF.

Many counts were recorded for this clone. The genes are TRBV2 and TRBJ2-2; TRBD1 matches at 10 bases. The CDR3 has 13 residues. Germline trimming cut 8 bases from V and 5 bases from J; bases unmatched to any gene: 2. The germline gives CDR1 SNHLY, CDR2 FYNNEI. The CDR3 loop is CASGQGVTGELFF. The CDR3 region has the DNA TGTGCCAGCGGACAGGGGGTAACCGGGGAGCTGTTTTTT.

This clone was detected a few times. The chain uses TRBV11-2 and TRBJ2-7; the D gene is possibly TRBD2 (5 bases). Trimming left V 0 bases short and J 7 bases short, with 10 bases between. The CDR3 runs 13 residues. CDR1 and CDR2 from the germline V gene are SGHAT and FQNNGV. The CDR3 DNA reads as TGTGCCAGCAGCTTAGATCGGGAAAGGGAGCAGTACTTC. Translation gives CASSLDREREQYF.

The sample holds many counts of this clone. This rearrangement joins TRBV11-2 to TRBJ2-7, with 8 bases lining up with TRBD1. V lost 4 bases and J lost 11; bases outside the gene matches: 13. CDR3 length equals 14 residues. CDR1 SGHAT and CDR2 FQNNGV come from the germline V gene. In DNA form, the CDR3 reads TGTGCCAGCAGCTCCCCCCAAACAGGGGGTTTGAAGTACTTC. Its protein is CASSSPQTGGLKYF.

This clone was recorded many times. The rearrangement joins TRBV6-4 to TRBJ2-1, with TRBD1 matching 7 bases. V gave up 2 bases and J gave up 5 bases; unmatched junction bases: 3. The CDR3 contains 14 residues. In germline, CDR1 is MRHNA, CDR2 SNTAGT. This CDR3 is CASSDGQENNEQFF. The CDR3 bases are TGTGCCAGCAGTGACGGACAGGAAAACAATGAGCAGTTCTTC.